The entry below describes one TCR beta chain. As yet, its antigen is unknown. These data originate in a study of graft-versus-host responses after intestinal transplantation. V was pared by 6 bases and J by 4 bases, with 15 bases between. This CDR3 comprises 14 residues. Looked up from germline, CDR1 is SQVTM and CDR2 is ANQGSEA. TCRdb's table, derived via immunoSEQ multiplex PCR, lists solely in-frame clones and lacks some. The table lists more than 100,000 clones, approximately 96% of them singletons. The source is a human donor who received an intestinal transplant. The V gene is TRBV29-1, the J gene TRBJ2-2; unclear D gene. The sequenced sample was unstimulated CD8+ T cells sorted from spleen or lymph node cells, obtained before intestinal transplant. The CDR3, as DNA: TGCAGCGTCCCTGGTACTCCCTTCACCGGGGAGCTGTTTTTT. Translated: CSVPGTPFTGELFF.